This section outlines one T cell receptor beta chain sequence together with its context. The sample comes from a study of sequential checkpoint blockade in melanoma. About the study: Both treatment sequences were followed by maintenance nivolumab.

Treatment defined: randomized to nivolumab then ipilimumab (arm A) or the reverse (arm B). From thawed PBMCs, live CD3+CD8+ cells negative for CD19 and CD56 were sorted. Produced via immunoSEQ multiplex PCR; TCRdb's table is partial and in-frame only. The repertoire consists of 25,000 to 35,000 clones, with less than 90% occurring once and the leading ten covering approximately 15%. Trimming took off 3 bases at V and 3 bases at J, with 3 bases between the two ends. Per the germline V gene, CDR1 is SGHTA and CDR2 is FQGNSA. The CDR3 runs to 12 residues. This chain links TRBV7-2 with TRBJ1-5; D is ambiguous. The source is a human donor with melanoma. The sample in question was CD8+ T cells sorted from blood (inferred from file names), obtained from a patient given nivolumab and ipilimumab in sequence. The CDR3 nucleotides read TGTGCCAGCAGCTTCCTCAATCAGCCCCAGCATTTT. It yields the protein CASSFLNQPQHF.